These 24 T cell receptor beta chains came from one sample sequenced in a study of blood T cell repertoires in COVID-19 (dated by TCRdb to 2020 to 2022). Library preparation was by the immunoSEQ multiplex PCR assay. Here the immuneACCESS table is served through TCRdb, limited to in-frame sequences with V and J called. Missing clones are a known gap in these copies; in checked studies unresolved V genes cover under half, and the rest lacks a known reason. This sample holds under 250,000 clones; over 80% were observed only once. The ten top clones hold 2.5% to 3% of the sample. Material for sequencing was peripheral blood. These receptors were obtained from a woman in her seventies with active or convalescent COVID-19.

This chain joins TRBV6-5 and TRBJ1-5, with a possible D match to TRBD1 (5 bases). The CDR3 contains 13 residues. Looked up from germline, CDR1 is MNHEY and CDR2 is SVGAGI. V shed 6 bases and J shed 3 bases, with 9 bases lying between them. CDR3: CASRWTFNQPQHF. The CDR3 DNA reads TGTGCCAGCAGGTGGACATTCAATCAGCCCCAGCATTTT.

The chain employs TRBV19 and TRBJ1-1, with TRBD1 matching 7 bases. CDR1 and CDR2 from the germline V gene are LNHDA and SQIVND (reference sequence). V lost 4 bases to trimming and J lost 7 bases; unmatched junction nucleotides: 6. The CDR3 length is 13 residues. This CDR3 is CASSNGQEGEAFF. The DNA for the CDR3 is TGTGCCAGTAGTAACGGACAGGAGGGTGAAGCTTTCTTT.

The rearrangement links TRBV9 to TRBJ2-5; 10 nucleotides align to TRBD2. V lost 4 bases, J lost 2 bases, and 5 bases stayed unmatched. CDR1 is SGDLS, CDR2 YYNGEE, per germline. The CDR3 contains 15 residues. The CDR3 protein is CASSPERGGQETQYF. The CDR3 DNA reads as TGTGCCAGCAGCCCGGAGCGGGGGGGTCAAGAGACCCAGTACTTC.

V usage is TRBV9 and J usage is TRBJ1-2; a possible D gene is TRBD1 (6 bases). V was clipped by 3 bases and J by 8 bases, with 17 bases between them. Looked up from germline, CDR1 is SGDLS and CDR2 is YYNGEE. This CDR3 has 14 residues. CDR3 sequence: CASSAGVEGGGYTF. CDR3 bases: TGTGCCAGCAGCGCAGGGGTCGAAGGTGGGGGCTACACCTTC.

The gene calls are TRBV7-2 and TRBJ1-1; D gene unclear. The CDR3 extends over 15 amino acids. Germline assignment: CDR1 SGHTA and CDR2 FQGNSA. Trimming removed 0 bases from V and 0 bases from J, with 8 bases in between. This CDR3 is CASSLAVGVNTEAFF. The CDR3 DNA sequence: TGTGCCAGCAGCTTAGCGGTCGGAGTGAACACTGAAGCTTTCTTT.

This clone has only one observation. This chain links TRBV10-3 with TRBJ1-2; possibly TRBD1 for D (5 bases). The CDR3 has 13 residues. The V gene lost 7 bases and the J gene lost 8 bases, with 17 bases spanning the gap. Germline CDR1 ENHRY, CDR2 SYGVKD. The CDR3 DNA reads as TGTGCCATCACCAGGGAAGTGTCAAACGGCTACACCTTC. This encodes CAITREVSNGYTF.

The V and J genes are TRBV18 and TRBJ1-3, with 7 bases fitting TRBD1. Germline V gives CDR1 KGHSH, CDR2 LQKENI. CDR3 length: 14 amino acids. V was pared by 9 bases and J by 2 bases, with 7 bases of the junction left unmatched. The CDR3 region is CASQQGSAGNTIYF. In nucleotides, the CDR3 is TGTGCCAGTCAACAGGGGAGTGCTGGAAACACCATATATTTT.

J is TRBJ1-1 and V is TRBV7-9; D is unclear. CDR3 length: 13 amino acids. From germline, CDR1 is SEHNR and CDR2 FQNEAQ (reference sequence). Deletions cut 3 bases from V and 3 bases from J, with 8 bases between. CDR3 DNA: TGTGCCAGCAGCTTCCGAGCCGACACTGAAGCTTTCTTT. This sequence encodes CASSFRADTEAFF.

The V gene is TRBV6-4, the J gene TRBJ1-5; D uncertain. Per the germline V gene, CDR1 is MRHNA and CDR2 is SNTAGT. There are 13 residues in the CDR3. The V end lost 4 bases, the J end lost 4 bases, and 8 bases lay between the germline ends. The CDR3 DNA is TGTGCCAGCAGTGTTAATCGGAATCAGCCCCAGCATTTT. Its protein is CASSVNRNQPQHF.

The chain employs TRBV5-1 and TRBJ1-4, with no clear D. V was clipped by 2 bases and J by 4 bases, with 12 bases between them. The CDR3 loop spans 15 amino acids. From germline, CDR1 is SGHRS and CDR2 YFSETQ. DNA of the CDR3: TGCGCCAGCAGCTTACTTCGCGGCGATAATGAAAAACTGTTTTTT. Its protein is CASSLLRGDNEKLFF.

The J gene is TRBJ2-5, the V gene TRBV27; 8 bases map to TRBD2. J was trimmed by 4 bases and V by 5 bases; bases with no gene match: 9. The CDR3 length is 15 residues. Germline V gene data show CDR1 as MNHEY and CDR2 as SMNVEV (reference sequence). CDR3 DNA: TGTGCCAGCAGTCCGAGGACTAGCCGAGCAGAGACCCAGTACTTC. Amino acids: CASSPRTSRAETQYF.

The chain is built from TRBV2 and TRBJ2-7; 7 bases align to TRBD1. The V and J ends lost 3 bases and 0 bases, in that order; junction bases with no gene match: 2. The CDR3 sequence is 14 residues long. Germline V lookup: CDR1 SNHLY, CDR2 FYNNEI. This CDR3 is CASSEDRPSYEQYF. In DNA form, the CDR3 reads TGTGCCAGCAGTGAGGACAGGCCCTCCTACGAGCAGTACTTC.

This clone was observed a handful of times. The chain uses TRBV7-9 and TRBJ2-7, with unresolved D. Trimming shortened V by 3 bases and J by 3 bases, and 9 bases separated the two germline ends. Germline CDR1 SEHNR, CDR2 FQNEAQ (reference sequence). This CDR3 spans 13 amino acids. As DNA, the CDR3 is TGTGCCAGCAGCTTGTCCGCGAGCTACGAGCAGTACTTC. It translates to CASSLSASYEQYF.

The rearrangement joins TRBV20-1 to TRBJ2-7; TRBD2 matches at 7 bases. V lost 3 bases and J lost 2; bases outside the gene matches: 7. The CDR3 totals 14 residues. Germline V lookup: CDR1 DFQATT, CDR2 SNEGSKA (reference sequence). The CDR3 spells CSASSERGPYEQYF. The DNA for the CDR3 is TGCAGTGCTAGTTCCGAGCGGGGCCCCTACGAGCAGTACTTC.

This clone was seen more than once but under ten times. V is TRBV24-1 and J is TRBJ2-3; D remains unclear. Trimming shortened V by 1 base and J by 4 bases, and 20 bases separated the two germline ends. CDR1 is KGHDR and CDR2 is SFDVKD in the germline V gene. The CDR3 runs 18 residues. CDR3 in DNA: TGTGCCACCAGTGATTTTTCCCGACGGAGTAGACGGGCAGATACGCAGTATTTT. Translation gives CATSDFSRRSRRADTQYF.

This chain links TRBV19 with TRBJ2-2, with D maybe TRBD2 (6 bases). The CDR3 is 16 amino acids. Deletions cut 8 bases from V and 5 bases from J, with 21 bases between. The germline V gene has CDR1 LNHDA and CDR2 SQIVND (reference sequence). CDR3 amino acids: CASSDGRRGETGELFF. CDR3 DNA sequence: TGTGCCAGTTCCGATGGGAGGAGGGGAGAGACCGGGGAGCTGTTTTTT.

The CDR3 DNA sequence: TGTGCCAGCAGCTTAAGAGGACAGATTAATGAAAAACTGTTTTTT. Translating it yields CASSLRGQINEKLFF. The V and J genes are TRBV7-2 and TRBJ1-4; TRBD1 might be the D (6 bases). CDR1 and CDR2 from the germline V gene are SGHTA and FQGNSA. Trimming took off 2 bases at V and 4 bases at J, with 11 bases between the two ends. The CDR3 runs to 15 residues.

There are a few counts of this clone. The chain recombines TRBV5-1 with TRBJ2-7; TRBD1 aligns across 10 bases. Losses at the gene ends were 0 bases for V and 2 bases for J; bases not matched to a gene: 5. Per the germline V gene, CDR1 is SGHRS and CDR2 is YFSETQ. The CDR3 is made up of 16 amino acids. The CDR3 DNA follows: TGCGCCAGCAGCTTGGCCCCCGGACAGGGGGCCTACGAGCAGTACTTC. This sequence encodes CASSLAPGQGAYEQYF.

The chain employs TRBV7-9 and TRBJ2-7; a weak D match, TRBD1 (6 bases). This CDR3 is built from 15 residues. V lost 5 bases and J lost 3, with 17 bases in between. The germline V gene encodes CDR1 SEHNR and CDR2 FQNEAQ (reference sequence). CDR3 region: CASSQIQGEGYEQYF. Here the CDR3 DNA reads TGTGCCAGCAGCCAGATACAGGGTGAGGGCTACGAGCAGTACTTC.

The chain joins TRBV5-1 to TRBJ1-1; 8 nucleotides line up with TRBD1. Per germline, CDR1 SGHRS and CDR2 YFSETQ. The junction had 9 bases not matched to a gene; V was cut back by 4 bases and J by 1 base. This CDR3 comprises 16 residues. CDR3 nucleotide sequence: TGCGCCAGCAGCATTCGACAGGGGAGAAGGAACACTGAAGCTTTCTTT. Its protein product is CASSIRQGRRNTEAFF.

This chain joins TRBV7-3 and TRBJ1-1; D is unresolved. Trimming took 1 base from V and 4 from J, leaving 16 bases between them. CDR1 is SGHTA, CDR2 FQGTGA, per germline. This CDR3 comprises 16 residues. The CDR3 loop reads CASSLKGRTSGTEAFF. Written as DNA, the CDR3 is TGTGCCAGCAGCTTAAAAGGCCGGACCAGCGGCACTGAAGCTTTCTTT. The whole variable domain, filled in from reference TRBV7-3 and TRBJ1-1, reads GAGVSQTPSNKVTEKGKYVELRCDPISGHTALYWYRQSLGQGPEFLIYFQGTGAADDSGLPNDRFFAVRPEGSVSTLKIQRTERGDSAVYLCASSLKGRTSGTEAFFGQGTRLTVV.

The V call is TRBV28, the J call TRBJ1-3; TRBD1 might be the D (6 bases). CDR1 and CDR2 (germline): MDHEN, SYDVKM. The germline V and J ends were trimmed by 4 bases and 7 bases, with 14 bases remaining between them. The CDR3 totals 14 residues. The chain's CDR3 is CASSSPGTSNTIYF. CDR3 DNA sequence: TGTGCCAGCAGTTCCCCCGGGACATCGAACACCATATATTTT.

The rearrangement links TRBV6-6 to TRBJ1-5; weak D call: TRBD1 (6 bases). The V and J ends lost 5 bases and 2 bases respectively, with 13 bases between them. This CDR3 region has 15 residues. Germline CDR1 and CDR2: MNHNY and SVGAGI (reference sequence). The CDR3 here is CASSPQGRGNQPQHF. CDR3 coding DNA: TGTGCCAGCAGTCCACAGGGTAGGGGCAATCAGCCCCAGCATTTT.

The rearrangement uses TRBV24-1 and TRBJ1-1; possible D gene TRBD1, 6 bases. Trimming pared 6 bases from V and 6 bases from J, leaving 10 bases between. The CDR3 loop spans 12 amino acids. Germline loops: CDR1 KGHDR, CDR2 SFDVKD. CDR3 region: CATSTGKAEAFF. CDR3 DNA: TGTGCCACCAGTACAGGGAAGGCTGAAGCTTTCTTT.